There are a few counts of the clone carrying this TCR beta chain. One entry per CDR3 protein results from TCRdb running MiXCR on the 5' RACE reads. This table has 85,000 to 100,000 distinct CDR3 sequences, roughly a fifth appearing once. As to time point: blood at routine non-recurrence follow-up after resection. Sequencing of whole RNA from tumor, nontumor lung or frozen PBMC involved no sorting. These data originate in a study of spatial heterogeneity in lung cancer. The clonotype was recovered from a male donor with early-stage non-small cell lung cancer. The sequencing here drew on PBMCs, taken at follow-up.

CDR3 nucleotides: TGTGCCACCAGTGGGGTTCGGGATACGCAGTATTTT. Protein sequence: CATSGVRDTQYF. V gene TRBV24-1 combines with J gene TRBJ2-3; no clear D gene. Germline loops: CDR1 KGHDR, CDR2 SFDVKD. The CDR3 sequence is 12 residues long. The V and J ends lost 5 bases and 6 bases respectively, with 8 bases between them.